This TCR beta chain came from a study of identical twins. CDR3 size: 13 residues. Trimming shortened V by 4 bases and J by 2 bases, and 12 bases separated the two germline ends. CDR1 is SQVTM and CDR2 is ANQGSEA in the germline V gene. TCRdb recomputed calls from the 5' RACE reads with MiXCR, one row per CDR3 protein. Found here are 240,000 or so distinct CDR3 sequences, roughly a tenth of them singletons; the top ten hold 9% to 10%. The chain joins TRBV29-1 to TRBJ2-7, with D tentatively TRBD2 (5 bases). The sequence derives from a man between 45 and 60 years old in good health. What was sequenced was memory T cells sorted from blood. Written as DNA, the CDR3 is TGCAGCGTTGTTCGAGCGGAGACCTACGAGCAGTACTTC. Its protein is CSVVRAETYEQYF.